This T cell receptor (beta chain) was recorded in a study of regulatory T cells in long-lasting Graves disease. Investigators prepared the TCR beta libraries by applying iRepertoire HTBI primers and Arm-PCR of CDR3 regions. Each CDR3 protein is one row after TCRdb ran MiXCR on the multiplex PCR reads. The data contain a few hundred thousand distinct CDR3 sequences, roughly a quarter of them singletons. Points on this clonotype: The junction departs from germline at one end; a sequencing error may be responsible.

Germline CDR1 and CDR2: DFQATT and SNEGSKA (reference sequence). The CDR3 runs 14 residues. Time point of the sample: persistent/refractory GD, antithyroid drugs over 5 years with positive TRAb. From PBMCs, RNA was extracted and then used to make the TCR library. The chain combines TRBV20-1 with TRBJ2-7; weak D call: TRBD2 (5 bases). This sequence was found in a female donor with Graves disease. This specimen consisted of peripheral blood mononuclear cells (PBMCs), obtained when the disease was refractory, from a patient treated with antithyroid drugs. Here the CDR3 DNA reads TGCAGTGCTAGTACTATTCTGGCAGGACTCAATTTTGACTTC. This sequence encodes CSASTILAGLNFDF.